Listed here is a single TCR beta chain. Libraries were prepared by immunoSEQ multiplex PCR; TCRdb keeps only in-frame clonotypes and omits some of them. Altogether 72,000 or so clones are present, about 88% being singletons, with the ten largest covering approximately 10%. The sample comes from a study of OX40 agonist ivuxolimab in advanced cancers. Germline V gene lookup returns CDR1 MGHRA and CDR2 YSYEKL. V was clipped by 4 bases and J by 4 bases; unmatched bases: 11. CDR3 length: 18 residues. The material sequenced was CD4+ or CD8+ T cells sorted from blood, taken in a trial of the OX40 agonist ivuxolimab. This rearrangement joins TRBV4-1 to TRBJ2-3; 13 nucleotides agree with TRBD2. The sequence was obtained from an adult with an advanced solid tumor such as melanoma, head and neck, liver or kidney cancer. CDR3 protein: CASSRRTSGSRSADTQYF. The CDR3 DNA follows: TGCGCCAGCAGCCGCCGGACTAGCGGGAGTAGGAGCGCAGATACGCAGTATTTT.